This T cell receptor beta chain was sequenced during a study of T cell clonality in common variable immunodeficiency. Assay: immunoSEQ multiplex PCR; the TCRdb copy retains only in-frame clones and omits some. The repertoire consists of 35,000 or so clones, none detected only once. The CDR3 is made up of 16 amino acids. The germline V gene encodes CDR1 LNHDA and CDR2 SQIVND (reference sequence). V was pared by 7 bases and J by 0 bases, with 16 bases between. This clone was counted a few times. Read sequence stops 3 residues before the CDR3 end, and the germline J gene provides the missing end. The rearrangement joins TRBV19 to TRBJ2-1; D perhaps matches TRBD2 (5 bases). Sequencing was carried out using peripheral blood mononuclear cells. The TCR was taken from a person aged 18 to 75 in good health. CDR3 DNA, as far as it was read: TGTGCCAGTACCGATTGGACGGGGAGCTCCTACAATGAG. Translating it yields CASTDWTGSSYNE. The CDR3, in full, reads CASTDWTGSSYNEQFF.